These 21 T cell receptor beta chains originate from one sample sequenced in a study of blood T cell repertoires in COVID-19. Produced via immunoSEQ multiplex PCR; TCRdb's table is partial and in-frame only. Among 200,000 to 300,000 clones, around 86% were seen once, and the ten largest hold 1.9%. The sequencing sample was made of peripheral blood. The receptor set was obtained from a young man who had recovered from COVID-19.

The CDR3 is CASALLTALGEKLFF. In DNA form, the CDR3 reads TGTGCCAGCGCCCTTTTGACAGCCTTGGGAGAAAAACTGTTTTTT. The J gene is TRBJ1-4, the V gene TRBV6-5; D is perhaps TRBD1 (5 bases). The germline V gene encodes CDR1 MNHEY and CDR2 SVGAGI. There are 15 residues in the CDR3. V was cut by 8 bases and J by 8 bases, with 21 bases left in between.

This chain links TRBV5-1 with TRBJ1-4; possible D gene TRBD1, 6 bases. Germline CDR1 and CDR2: SGHRS and YFSETQ. The V end lost 2 bases, the J end lost 5 bases, and 10 bases lay between the germline ends. The CDR3 covers 14 residues. CDR3 region: CASSFNRENEKLFF. The CDR3 region has the DNA TGCGCCAGCAGCTTTAACAGGGAGAATGAAAAACTGTTTTTT.

V and J are TRBV15 and TRBJ2-6; weak D call: TRBD1 (7 bases). CDR3 size: 18 residues. Germline assignment: CDR1 LNHNV and CDR2 YYDKDF (reference sequence). Deletions cut 8 bases from V and 1 base from J, with 21 bases between. The CDR3 nucleotides read TGTGCCACCTCCGAGAGGGTGGAGGGGGCGTCTGGGGCCAACGTCCTGACTTTC. Translated, it gives CATSERVEGASGANVLTF.

The genes are TRBV13 and TRBJ1-6; 10 nucleotides align to TRBD1. Germline trimming cut 0 bases from V and 10 bases from J; bases unmatched to any gene: 9. Germline V gene sequence: CDR1 PRHDT, CDR2 FYEKMQ (reference sequence). CDR3 size: 17 residues. The CDR3: CASSLGGPGTGDSPLHF. CDR3 DNA sequence: TGTGCCAGCAGCTTAGGCGGGCCAGGGACAGGGGACTCACCCCTCCACTTT.

The chain links TRBV21-1 to TRBJ1-1; no DNA check was done on the table's D call, TRBD1. TRBV21-1 is given as a pseudogene. The CDR3 covers 15 residues. CDR3 bases: TGTGCCAGCAGCCGTGAGGACATCGGACGCACTGAAGCTTTCTTT. Protein product: CASSREDIGRTEAFF.

This clone was seen a handful of times. V gene TRBV10-1 combines with J gene TRBJ1-3; no clear D gene. V was shortened by 9 bases and J by 0 bases, with 12 bases between the two germline ends. The CDR3 length is 14 residues. Germline CDR1 and CDR2: WNHNN and SYGVQD (reference sequence). CDR3 residues: CASSQDLSGNTIYF. In DNA, the CDR3 is TGCGCCAGTTCCCAGGATCTCTCTGGAAACACCATATATTTT.

The rearrangement links TRBV19 to TRBJ1-4; 8 nucleotides match TRBD1. V shed 2 bases and J 8 bases; nucleotides not matched to a gene: 7. CDR1 and CDR2 (germline): LNHDA, SQIVND (reference sequence). The CDR3 is made up of 15 amino acids. In DNA form, the CDR3 reads TGTGCCAGTAGTATACGGACAGGGAGTCGGGAAAAACTGTTTTTT. Translated, it gives CASSIRTGSREKLFF.

Only one count was recorded for this clone. The chain uses TRBV20-1 and TRBJ2-5, with 7 positions matching TRBD1. In germline, CDR1 is DFQATT, CDR2 SNEGSKA (reference sequence). V gave up 3 bases and J gave up 5 bases; unmatched junction bases: 6. This CDR3 contains 13 residues. The CDR3 loop reads CSASRGRMETQYF. For the CDR3, the DNA is TGCAGTGCTAGTAGGGGGCGGATGGAGACCCAGTACTTC.

V usage is TRBV3-1 (or the pseudogene TRBV3-2) and J usage is TRBJ1-3; D is undetermined. There are 16 residues in the CDR3. Trimming removed 3 bases at V and 1 base at J, with 13 bases between. Germline V gene sequence: CDR1 LGHDT, CDR2 YNNKEL (reference sequence). In DNA, the CDR3 is TGTGCCAGCAGCCAGTGGCTTAAAAAGTCTGGAAACACCATATATTTT. It codes for CASSQWLKKSGNTIYF.

The chain joins TRBV6-1 to TRBJ2-3, with D hard to call. The CDR3 length is 13 residues. Germline CDR1 reads MNHNS; CDR2 reads SASEGT. V lost 0 bases and J lost 4, with 5 bases in between. The CDR3 DNA reads TGTGCCAGCAGTGAAGCGTTAGCAGATACGCAGTATTTT. Translation gives CASSEALADTQYF.

This chain's CDR3 is CATGGGEQYF. CDR3 nucleotides: TGTGCCACCGGCGGGGGCGAGCAGTACTTC. This chain joins TRBV2 and TRBJ2-7; 7 nucleotides align to TRBD2. The CDR3 has 10 amino acids. CDR1 and CDR2 (germline): SNHLY, FYNNEI. Unmatched junction bases numbered 3, after V lost 10 bases and J lost 6 bases.

The rearrangement links TRBV14 to TRBJ1-3; TRBD1 might be the D (6 bases). V was pared by 4 bases and J by 0 bases, with 13 bases between. The length of the CDR3 is 16 residues. Germline lookup yields CDR1 SGHDN and CDR2 FVKESK. The CDR3 is CASSLGTDSSGNTIYF. CDR3 nucleotide sequence: TGTGCCAGCAGCCTCGGGACGGACAGCTCTGGAAACACCATATATTTT.

The V call is TRBV5-1, the J call TRBJ2-1; 9 bases map to TRBD2. The CDR3 is 15 amino acids. Per germline, CDR1 SGHRS and CDR2 YFSETQ. J gave up 5 bases and V 4 bases, and 7 bases lay outside the gene matches. The CDR3 sequence is CASSRGTSHDNEQFF. CDR3 in DNA: TGCGCCAGCAGCCGCGGGACTAGCCACGACAATGAGCAGTTCTTC.

The chain carries TRBV2 and TRBJ2-2; no reliable D call. The CDR3 is 13 amino acids. From germline, CDR1 is SNHLY and CDR2 FYNNEI. V lost 4 bases and J 5 bases, leaving 8 bases between the germline ends. The CDR3 loop reads CASSGPGTGELFF. For the CDR3, the DNA is TGTGCCAGCAGTGGCCCCGGGACCGGGGAGCTGTTTTTT. Complete variable domain (other parts from reference TRBV2 and TRBJ2-2): EPEVTQTPSHQVTQMGQEVILRCVPISNHLYFYWYRQILGQKVEFLVSFYNNEISEKSEIFDDQFSVERPDGSNFTLKIRSTKLEDSAMYFCASSGPGTGELFFGEGSRLTVL.

The genes are TRBV5-4 and TRBJ2-1; D is perhaps TRBD2 (6 bases). Germline CDR1 and CDR2: SGHNT and YYREEE (reference sequence). V lost 4 bases, J lost 1 base, and 15 bases lay in between. The CDR3 spans 16 residues. CDR3 coding DNA: TGTGCCAGCAGCCCAGGCGGGGCGGGGTCCTACAATGAGCAGTTCTTC. Amino acid sequence: CASSPGGAGSYNEQFF.

The count of this clone is one. V is TRBV6-1 and J is TRBJ2-1; the match to TRBD2 covers 14 bases. This CDR3 contains 17 residues. CDR1 is MNHNS and CDR2 is SASEGT in the germline V gene. The V and J ends lost 4 bases and 0 bases, in that order; junction bases with no gene match: 2. The CDR3 coding sequence is TGTGCCAGCAGTGGGACTAGCGGGGGGAGCTCCTACAATGAGCAGTTCTTC. Protein product: CASSGTSGGSSYNEQFF.

V usage is TRBV6-6 and J usage is TRBJ2-5; a weak D match, TRBD1 (6 bases). The V end was cut by 6 bases, the J end by 1 base, with 12 bases between. The CDR3 is made up of 14 amino acids. Germline V gives CDR1 MNHNY, CDR2 SVGAGI (reference sequence). In DNA, the CDR3 is TGTGCCAGCAGGGAACAGGGTGCCCAAGAGACCCAGTACTTC. It encodes CASREQGAQETQYF.

The chain is built from TRBV20-1 and TRBJ2-7; 7 bases match TRBD1. The CDR3 sequence is 11 residues long. Trimming removed 5 bases from V and 3 bases from J; junction bases left unmatched: 1. Germline loops: CDR1 DFQATT, CDR2 SNEGSKA (reference sequence). CDR3 in DNA: TGCAGTGCTGGGGACAGCTACGAGCAGTACGTC. The encoded protein is CSAGDSYEQYV.

The chain is built from TRBV9 and TRBJ2-7; D is unclear. The CDR3 loop spans 12 amino acids. Germline CDR1 SGDLS, CDR2 YYNGEE. Trimming left V 0 bases short and J 4 bases short, with 5 bases between. The CDR3 sequence is CASSVDEYEQYF. The CDR3, as DNA: TGTGCCAGCAGCGTAGACGAGTACGAGCAGTACTTC.

The V gene is TRBV7-6, the J gene TRBJ2-5, with 8 bases matching TRBD2. The CDR3 spans 16 residues. V lost 3 bases to trimming and J lost 5 bases; unmatched junction nucleotides: 11. The V gene's germline CDR1 is SGHVS and CDR2 FNYEAQ. The CDR3 DNA reads as TGTGCCAGCAGCTTCCGCCTTAGCGGGGAGGGGGAGACCCAGTACTTC. Translating gives CASSFRLSGEGETQYF. Filled out from reference TRBV7-6 and TRBJ2-5, the complete variable domain reads GAGVSQSPRYKVTKRGQDVALRCDPISGHVSLYWYRQALGQGPEFLTYFNYEAQQDKSGLPNDRFSAERPEGSISTLTIQRTEQRDSAMYRCASSFRLSGEGETQYFGPGTRLLVL.

The chain carries TRBV9 and TRBJ2-7; 10 bases agree with TRBD2. This CDR3 has 15 amino acids. V shed 4 bases and J 6 bases; nucleotides not matched to a gene: 10. Per germline, CDR1 SGDLS and CDR2 YYNGEE. The CDR3 is CASSSRAGGPTEQYF. For the CDR3, the DNA is TGTGCCAGCAGCTCACGAGCGGGGGGGCCAACCGAGCAGTACTTC.